This T cell receptor beta chain was identified during a study of blood T cells in healthy people across ages. The study, taken as a whole, reports: Changes in expanded clonotypes were possibly confounded, as the CMV status of donors was unknown.

Each donor supplied roughly 9 milliliters of peripheral blood. The authors ran a second PCR of about 6 to 11 cycles using a sample-barcoded 5' primer and a J-beta primer mix. Each sample provided no less than 2.5 million CDR3-containing paired-end reads. TCRdb used MiXCR to reprocess the 5' RACE reads, holding one entry per CDR3 protein. The sample has about 1 million distinct CDR3 sequences, 40% to 45% seen once; the top ten hold approximately 17%. The CDR3 length is 14 residues. Germline V gene data show CDR1 as MGHDK and CDR2 as SYGVNS. About this clonotype itself: Its antigen is not known. One junction end does not reproduce the germline sequence, and a read error may be involved.

The TCR was taken from an older woman in good health. Sequencing was performed on blood. The genes are TRBV25-1 and TRBJ2-5, with 11 bases identical to TRBD2. The CDR3 here is CTSSELAGEETQYF. For the CDR3, the DNA is TGTACCAGCAGTGAACTAGCGGGAGAAGAGACCCAGTACTTC.